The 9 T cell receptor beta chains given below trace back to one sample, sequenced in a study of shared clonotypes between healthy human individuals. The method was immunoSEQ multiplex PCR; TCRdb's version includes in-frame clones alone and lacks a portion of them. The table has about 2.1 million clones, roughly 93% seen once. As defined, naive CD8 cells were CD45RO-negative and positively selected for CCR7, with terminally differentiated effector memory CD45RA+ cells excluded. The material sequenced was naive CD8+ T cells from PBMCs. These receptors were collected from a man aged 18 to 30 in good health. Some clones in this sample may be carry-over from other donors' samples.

Written as DNA, the CDR3 is TGTGCCAGCCACCGGGCCATCAATGAAAAACTGTTTTTT. It yields the protein CASHRAINEKLFF. The gene calls are TRBV6-1 and TRBJ1-4; D unresolved. Per the germline V gene, CDR1 is MNHNS and CDR2 is SASEGT. The CDR3 runs to 13 residues. Trimming took 8 bases from V and 5 from J, leaving 12 bases between them.

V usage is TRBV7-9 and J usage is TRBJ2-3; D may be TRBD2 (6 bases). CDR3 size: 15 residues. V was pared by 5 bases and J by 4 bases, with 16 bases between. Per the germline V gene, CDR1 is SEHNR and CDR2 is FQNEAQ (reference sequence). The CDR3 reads CASSPPGAAADTQYF. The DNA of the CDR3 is TGTGCCAGCAGCCCGCCGGGAGCAGCTGCAGATACGCAGTATTTT.

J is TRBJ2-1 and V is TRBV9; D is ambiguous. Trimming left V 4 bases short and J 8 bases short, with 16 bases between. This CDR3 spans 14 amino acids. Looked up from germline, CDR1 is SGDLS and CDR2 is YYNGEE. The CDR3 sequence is CASSPSQAADEQFF. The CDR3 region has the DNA TGTGCCAGCAGCCCCAGCCAGGCCGCAGATGAGCAGTTCTTC.

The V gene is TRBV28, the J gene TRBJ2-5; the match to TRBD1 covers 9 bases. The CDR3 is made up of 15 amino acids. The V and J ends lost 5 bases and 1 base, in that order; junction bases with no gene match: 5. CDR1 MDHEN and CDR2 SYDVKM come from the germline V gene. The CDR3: CASSLTTGGQETQYF. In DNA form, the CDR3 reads TGTGCCAGCAGTCTAACGACAGGGGGCCAAGAGACCCAGTACTTC.

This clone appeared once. The CDR3 is CASSFRGTNEKLFF. The CDR3 DNA follows: TGTGCCAGCAGCTTCCGTGGAACTAATGAAAAACTGTTTTTT. This sequence joins TRBV7-9 and TRBJ1-4; D ambiguous. The CDR3 covers 14 residues. Per germline, CDR1 SEHNR and CDR2 FQNEAQ (reference sequence). Trimming took 3 bases from V and 1 from J, leaving 6 bases between them.

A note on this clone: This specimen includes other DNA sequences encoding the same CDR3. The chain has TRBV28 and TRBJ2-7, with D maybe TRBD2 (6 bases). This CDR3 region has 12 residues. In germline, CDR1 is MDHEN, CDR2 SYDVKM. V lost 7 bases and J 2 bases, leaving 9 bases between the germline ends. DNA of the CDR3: TGTGCCAGCATGGGAGGAACCTACGAGCAGTACTTC. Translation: CASMGGTYEQYF.

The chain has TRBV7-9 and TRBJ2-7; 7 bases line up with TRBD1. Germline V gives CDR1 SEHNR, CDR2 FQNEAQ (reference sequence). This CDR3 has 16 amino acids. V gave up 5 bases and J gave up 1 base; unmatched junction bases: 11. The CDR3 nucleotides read TGTGCCAGCAGCCCAATAAGCGGCAGGGGGTCCTACGAGCAGTACTTC. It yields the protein CASSPISGRGSYEQYF.

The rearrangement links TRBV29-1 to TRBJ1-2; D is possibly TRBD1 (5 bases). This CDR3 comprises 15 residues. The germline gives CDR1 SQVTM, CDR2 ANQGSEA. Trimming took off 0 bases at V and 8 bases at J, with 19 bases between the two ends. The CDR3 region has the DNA TGCAGCGTTGAAGATCTCACGGTTTGGGGCGCGGGCTACACCTTC. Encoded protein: CSVEDLTVWGAGYTF.

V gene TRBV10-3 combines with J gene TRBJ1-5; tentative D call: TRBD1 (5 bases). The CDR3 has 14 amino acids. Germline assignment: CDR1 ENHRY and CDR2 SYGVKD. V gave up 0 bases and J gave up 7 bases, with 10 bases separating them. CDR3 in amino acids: CAISESAGRQPQHF. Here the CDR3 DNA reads TGTGCCATCAGTGAGTCCGCAGGGCGCCAGCCCCAGCATTTT.